These 15 T cell receptor beta chains share one sample of origin, sequenced in a study of identical twins' blood T cells. Each CDR3 protein is one row after TCRdb ran MiXCR on the 5' RACE reads. The repertoire holds hundreds of thousands of distinct CDR3 sequences, with around 30% as singletons. Sequences were obtained from PBMCs. The receptors originated from a woman aged 18-49 years in good health.

On this clonotype itself: The junction does not match germline at one end; this may be a read error. V usage is TRBV29-1 and J usage is TRBJ1-1, with D possibly TRBD1 on 6 matching bases. The CDR3 totals 13 residues. Germline V CDR1 and CDR2: SQVTM, ANQGSEA. Here the CDR3 DNA reads TGCAGCGCTGAACAGGGTAGGGGGACTGAAGTTTTCTTT. Amino acid sequence: CSAEQGRGTEVFF.

Worth noting for this clonotype: This may be a read error: a much more frequent sequence differs by one nucleotide. The V call is TRBV20-1, the J call TRBJ2-7, with 7 bases lining up with TRBD1. CDR3 length: 15 amino acids. Germline assignment: CDR1 DFQATT and CDR2 SNEGSKA (reference sequence). The CDR3 spells CGARVAETGSYEQYF. As DNA, the CDR3 is TGCGGTGCTAGAGTCGCTGAGACAGGGTCTTACGAGCAGTACTTC.

In this sample, this clonotype turned up a few times. A junction boundary mismatches the germline segment, possibly from a read error. The chain links TRBV4-2 to TRBJ2-1; D not certain. Germline values: CDR1 LGHNA, CDR2 YNFKEQ. The CDR3 runs to 15 residues. The CDR3 reads CAGSQDSGSYNEQFF. The CDR3 DNA is TGTGCCGGCAGCCAAGATTCGGGCTCCTACAATGAGCAGTTCTTC.

In its sample, this clonotype was seen many times. The chain combines TRBV29-1 with TRBJ2-3; D gene unclear. Germline assignment: CDR1 SQVTM and CDR2 ANQGSEA. The V end was cut by 1 base, the J end by 6 bases, with 5 bases between. The CDR3 runs to 11 residues. DNA of the CDR3: TGCAGCGTTGAAGGCGGCGATACGCAGTATTTT. Protein sequence: CSVEGGDTQYF.

The table lists this clonotype with a few counts. This sequence joins TRBV24-1 and TRBJ2-1, with D tentatively TRBD1 or TRBD2 (5 bases each). Germline lookup yields CDR1 KGHDR and CDR2 SFDVKD. The CDR3 loop spans 14 amino acids. V lost 1 base and J lost 9, with 12 bases in between. CDR3 amino acids: CATSDFGDGAEQFF. The CDR3 DNA reads TGTGCCACCAGTGATTTCGGGGATGGGGCTGAGCAGTTCTTC.

This clonotype was picked up a small number of times. The chain couples TRBV13 to TRBJ2-1; maybe TRBD1 (6 bases). This CDR3 has 14 amino acids. CDR1 is PRHDT, CDR2 FYEKMQ, per germline (reference sequence). V was trimmed by 5 bases and J by 12 bases, leaving 20 bases between them. CDR3 DNA sequence: TGTGCCAGCAGCCCAGGGGACCGCACTTATACGCAGTTCTTC. It codes for CASSPGDRTYTQFF.

V usage is TRBV29-1 and J usage is TRBJ1-1; 10 nucleotides line up with TRBD1. The CDR3 is 15 residues long. CDR1 is SQVTM and CDR2 is ANQGSEA in the germline V gene. Trimming removed 7 bases from V and 0 bases from J; junction bases left unmatched: 8. In DNA, the CDR3 is TGCAGCGCCCCGGGACAGGGGCTACTGAACACTGAAGCTTTCTTT. Translating it yields CSAPGQGLLNTEAFF.

CDR3 amino acids: CASSPGTGYEQYF. The CDR3 bases are TGTGCCAGCAGTCCGGGGACAGGGTACGAGCAGTACTTC. V gene TRBV27 combines with J gene TRBJ2-7, with 9 bases aligning to TRBD1. Germline CDR1 MNHEY, CDR2 SMNVEV (reference sequence). The CDR3 has 13 amino acids. V shed 5 bases, J shed 4 bases, and the junction held 3 bases outside the gene matches.

This clonotype was picked up many times. CDR3 nucleotides: TGTGCCAGCAGTTCGACCGGGACAAGTTTTACTGAAGCTTTCTTT. Its protein is CASSSTGTSFTEAFF. The chain couples TRBV6-5 to TRBJ1-1, with D possibly being TRBD1 (6 bases). The ends were cut back, 4 bases at V and 5 bases at J, with 17 bases in the middle. Germline V gene data show CDR1 as MNHEY and CDR2 as SVGAGI. The CDR3 is 15 amino acids.

This clonotype was counted between two and nine times. The V call is TRBV19, the J call TRBJ2-3; D is undetermined. The V end was cut by 3 bases, the J end by 7 bases, with 11 bases between. The CDR3 extends over 13 amino acids. The germline V gene encodes CDR1 LNHDA and CDR2 SQIVND (reference sequence). CDR3 sequence: CASSIDKLNTQYF. The CDR3 DNA follows: TGTGCCAGTAGTATCGACAAGTTGAATACGCAGTATTTT.

The genes are TRBV5-1 and TRBJ1-3; D remains unclear. The V end was cut by 0 bases, the J end by 2 bases, with 6 bases between. The CDR3 has 14 residues. Looked up from germline, CDR1 is SGHRS and CDR2 is YFSETQ. Here the CDR3 DNA reads TGCGCCAGCAGCTTGGAGTCTCCTGGAAACACCATATATTTT. This sequence encodes CASSLESPGNTIYF.

This chain joins TRBV11-3 and TRBJ2-3; D unclear. Looked up from germline, CDR1 is SGHNT and CDR2 is YENEEA. The CDR3 runs to 14 residues. The germline V and J ends were trimmed by 3 bases and 1 base, with 8 bases remaining between them. CDR3: CASSFSGGTDTQYF. CDR3 coding DNA: TGTGCCAGCAGCTTTAGTGGAGGCACAGATACGCAGTATTTT.

The chain combines TRBV5-1 with TRBJ1-1; D unresolved. The CDR3 is 16 residues long. Germline V CDR1 and CDR2: SGHRS, YFSETQ. V lost 0 bases, J lost 0 bases, and 12 bases lay in between. The CDR3 protein is CASSLGFRGMNTEAFF. In nucleotides, the CDR3 is TGCGCCAGCAGCTTGGGGTTTCGGGGTATGAACACTGAAGCTTTCTTT.

The genes are TRBV30 and TRBJ2-1; TRBD2 matches 10 bases. V lost 5 bases, J lost 4 bases, and 5 bases stayed unmatched. Germline loops: CDR1 GTSNPN, CDR2 SVGIG (reference sequence). The CDR3 consists of 14 residues. The CDR3 spells CAWPRTSGYNEQFF. In nucleotides, the CDR3 is TGTGCCTGGCCTAGGACTAGCGGATACAATGAGCAGTTCTTC.

The table lists this clonotype with many counts. V and J are TRBV28 and TRBJ1-5; tentatively, D is TRBD1 (5 bases). The CDR3 runs to 13 residues. V lost 3 bases, J lost 6 bases, and 9 bases lay in between. Looked up from germline, CDR1 is MDHEN and CDR2 is SYDVKM. CDR3: CASSFTRVQPQHF. In nucleotides, the CDR3 is TGTGCCAGCAGTTTTACCAGGGTTCAGCCCCAGCATTTT.